Listed below are T cell receptor beta chains from one sample, sequenced in a study of T cells after posttransplantation cyclophosphamide. Produced via immunoSEQ multiplex PCR; TCRdb's table is partial and in-frame only. This sample has some 21,000 clones; around 98% occur once, and the top ten carry roughly 0.12%. Sequences were obtained from naive CD8+ T cells sorted from PBMCs. Receptors originate from a man aged 40-49 years in good health, CMV-negative, and a related stem cell transplant donor. Both conserved end residues are trimmed from each CDR3. Each record gives: D gene, CDR3 length, J gene, clone size, V gene, CDR3 protein. The D gene is left open where the match is weak. Clone size appears in some rows only: once, few, many, or a class for an expanded clone.

D gene: NA; CDR3 length: 11; J gene: TRBJ2-3; clone size: NA; V gene: TRBV27; CDR3 protein: ASSLSRADTQY
D gene: TRBD1; CDR3 length: 13; J gene: TRBJ2-7; clone size: NA; V gene: TRBV5-6; CDR3 protein: ASSWAGTGGNEQY
D gene: TRBD1; CDR3 length: 11; J gene: TRBJ1-1; clone size: once; V gene: TRBV27; CDR3 protein: ASSLQGGSEAF
D gene: TRBD2; CDR3 length: 20; J gene: TRBJ2-6; clone size: NA; V gene: TRBV7-3; CDR3 protein: ASSPPGTSGSFVASGANVLT
D gene: NA; CDR3 length: 13; J gene: TRBJ2-2; clone size: NA; V gene: TRBV5-4; CDR3 protein: ASSEGHANTGELF
D gene: NA; CDR3 length: 9; J gene: TRBJ2-3; clone size: NA; V gene: TRBV10-2; CDR3 protein: ASSDPPAQY
D gene: TRBD1; CDR3 length: 11; J gene: TRBJ2-4; clone size: NA; V gene: TRBV29-1; CDR3 protein: SVEGTDRGLQY
D gene: NA; CDR3 length: 15; J gene: TRBJ1-1; clone size: NA; V gene: TRBV6-1; CDR3 protein: ASSEIHLAAAGTEAF
D gene: NA; CDR3 length: 11; J gene: TRBJ1-1; clone size: NA; V gene: TRBV2; CDR3 protein: ASGGGRGTEAF
D gene: NA; CDR3 length: 14; J gene: TRBJ2-7; clone size: NA; V gene: TRBV2; CDR3 protein: ASSERGWGPTYEQY
D gene: TRBD1; CDR3 length: 12; J gene: TRBJ1-4; clone size: NA; V gene: TRBV11-2; CDR3 protein: ASSFGTEGEKLF
D gene: TRBD2; CDR3 length: 13; J gene: TRBJ2-2; clone size: NA; V gene: TRBV27; CDR3 protein: ASSFGTSNAGELF
D gene: TRBD1; CDR3 length: 14; J gene: TRBJ1-5; clone size: NA; V gene: TRBV27; CDR3 protein: ASEGQKGPRGQPQH
D gene: NA; CDR3 length: 10; J gene: TRBJ2-2; clone size: NA; V gene: TRBV29-1; CDR3 protein: SAQGGPGELF
D gene: NA; CDR3 length: 9; J gene: TRBJ2-5; clone size: NA; V gene: TRBV6-5; CDR3 protein: ASTQAETQY
D gene: TRBD1; CDR3 length: 13; J gene: TRBJ1-1; clone size: NA; V gene: TRBV28; CDR3 protein: ASSLASGGWWEAF